The rows below give T cell receptor beta chains drawn from one sample of a study of spatial heterogeneity in lung cancer. TCRdb itself ran the 5' RACE reads through MiXCR, one entry per CDR3 protein. Of more than 2,000 distinct CDR3 sequences listed, roughly 21% are singletons. The sample here was PBMCs, taken at surgery. These receptors were collected from a male donor with early-stage non-small cell lung cancer. Each CDR3 is given with its conserved first and last residue. The order of the fields is D gene, clone size, J gene, V gene, CDR3 protein, CDR3 DNA. D genes are given only for firm matches. Clone sizes are given selectively: once, few, many, or a class where the clone is expanded.

D: TRBD2
size: NA
J: TRBJ2-7
V: TRBV28
CDR3: CASSSPSGRAYEQYF
DNA: TGTGCCAGCAGTTCTCCTAGCGGGAGGGCCTACGAGCAGTACTTC

D: NA
size: NA
J: TRBJ2-1
V: TRBV9
CDR3: CASSETGTSSYNEQFF
DNA: TGTGCCAGCAGTGAAACAGGGACGAGCTCCTACAATGAGCAGTTCTTC

D: NA
size: many
J: TRBJ2-3
V: TRBV28
CDR3: CASSLSAGVALDTQYF
DNA: TGTGCCAGCAGTTTATCGGCAGGGGTGGCATTGGATACGCAGTATTTT

D: NA
size: many
J: TRBJ2-7
V: TRBV11-3
CDR3: CASSLVTGYEQYF
DNA: TGTGCCAGCAGCTTAGTTACAGGGTACGAGCAGTACTTC

D: TRBD2
size: NA
J: TRBJ2-7
V: TRBV29-1
CDR3: CSVVAGGAYEQYF
DNA: TGCAGCGTTGTAGCGGGGGGGGCCTACGAGCAGTACTTC

D: NA
size: NA
J: TRBJ2-4
V: TRBV14
CDR3: CASSQDIAGSPYF
DNA: TGTGCCAGCAGCCAAGATATCGCGGGATCTCCGTACTTC

D: NA
size: large
J: TRBJ2-7
V: TRBV5-1
CDR3: CASSLNAHEQYF
DNA: TGCGCCAGCAGCTTAAACGCCCACGAGCAGTACTTC

D: TRBD2
size: NA
J: TRBJ2-2
V: TRBV7-9
CDR3: CASSSASGRYGELFF
DNA: TGTGCCAGCAGCTCAGCTAGCGGGAGGTACGGGGAGCTGTTTTTT

D: NA
size: medium-sized
J: TRBJ2-1
V: TRBV30
CDR3: CAWSVAGRIDLLQFF
DNA: TGTGCCTGGAGTGTGGCTGGACGAATTGACCTCCTGCAGTTCTTC

D: TRBD1
size: medium-sized
J: TRBJ1-5
V: TRBV20-1
CDR3: CSARSGGKSNQPQHF
DNA: TGCAGTGCTAGGTCAGGGGGGAAGAGCAATCAGCCCCAGCATTTT

D: TRBD1
size: medium-sized
J: TRBJ1-5
V: TRBV28
CDR3: CASSSGQGIQPQHF
DNA: TGTGCCAGCAGCTCGGGACAGGGGATCCAGCCCCAGCATTTT

D: TRBD1
size: NA
J: TRBJ1-2
V: TRBV4-2
CDR3: CASSQVQGQGANGYTF
DNA: TGTGCCAGCAGCCAAGTGCAAGGCCAGGGGGCGAATGGCTACACCTTC

D: NA
size: few
J: TRBJ2-1
V: TRBV6-2/TRBV6-3
CDR3: CATLDLYNEQFF
DNA: TGTGCCACCTTGGACTTATACAATGAGCAGTTCTTC

D: NA
size: medium-sized
J: TRBJ2-7
V: TRBV7-2
CDR3: CASSLRPGTGTYEQYF
DNA: TGTGCCAGCAGCCTCCGTCCCGGGACGGGGACCTACGAGCAGTACTTC

D: NA
size: few
J: TRBJ1-3
V: TRBV11-3
CDR3: CASSRVGGGLGNTIYF
DNA: TGTGCCAGCAGCCGTGTCGGCGGGGGCCTTGGAAACACCATATATTTT

D: NA
size: many
J: TRBJ1-1
V: TRBV2
CDR3: CASTVSLTEAFF
DNA: TGTGCCAGCACCGTATCACTGACTGAAGCTTTCTTT

D: NA
size: NA
J: TRBJ2-5
V: TRBV7-9
CDR3: CASSIGGGSAVKTQYF
DNA: TGTGCCAGCAGCATAGGTGGGGGGTCCGCAGTAAAGACCCAGTACTTC

D: NA
size: NA
J: TRBJ2-1
V: TRBV5-6
CDR3: CASSGQSEQFF
DNA: TGTGCCAGCAGCGGACAAAGTGAGCAGTTCTTC

D: NA
size: NA
J: TRBJ2-1
V: TRBV4-1
CDR3: CASSLMDGNNEQFF
DNA: TGCGCCAGCAGCCTCATGGACGGTAACAATGAGCAGTTCTTC

D: NA
size: many
J: TRBJ2-7
V: TRBV6-1
CDR3: CASSELTGGEYEQYF
DNA: TGTGCCAGCAGTGAATTGACCGGGGGCGAGTACGAGCAGTACTTC

D: NA
size: NA
J: TRBJ2-3
V: TRBV5-1
CDR3: CASSLDRDTDTQYF
DNA: TGCGCCAGCAGCTTGGACAGAGACACAGATACGCAGTATTTT

D: TRBD1
size: medium-sized
J: TRBJ1-2
V: TRBV27
CDR3: CASSPARGGYYGYTF
DNA: TGTGCCAGCAGTCCCGCGAGAGGGGGCTACTATGGCTACACCTTC

D: TRBD2
size: few
J: TRBJ2-3
V: TRBV7-3
CDR3: CASSRLAGSTDTQYF
DNA: TGTGCCAGCAGCCGACTAGCGGGTAGCACAGATACGCAGTATTTT

D: NA
size: NA
J: TRBJ1-2
V: TRBV19
CDR3: CASGGRFYGYTF
DNA: TGTGCCAGTGGCGGACGGTTCTATGGCTACACCTTC

D: TRBD2
size: medium-sized
J: TRBJ2-1
V: TRBV7-8
CDR3: CASSAGTSGSDEQFF
DNA: TGTGCCAGCAGCGCCGGGACTAGCGGGAGTGATGAGCAGTTCTTC

D: NA
size: NA
J: TRBJ2-1
V: TRBV12-3/TRBV12-4
CDR3: CASSFTGVEQFF
DNA: TGTGCCAGCAGTTTTACCGGGGTTGAGCAGTTCTTC

D: TRBD2
size: medium-sized
J: TRBJ2-3
V: TRBV7-2
CDR3: CASSPTLAGGYTDTQYF
DNA: TGTGCCAGCAGCCCGACGCTAGCGGGGGGATACACAGATACGCAGTATTTT

D: NA
size: NA
J: TRBJ1-2
V: TRBV5-1
CDR3: CASSFAGPSYGYTF
DNA: TGCGCCAGCAGCTTTGCAGGGCCCTCCTATGGCTACACCTTC

D: NA
size: NA
J: TRBJ2-6
V: TRBV20-1
CDR3: CSARRGLSGANVLTF
DNA: TGCAGTGCTCGGCGAGGACTGTCTGGGGCCAACGTCCTGACTTTC

D: NA
size: few
J: TRBJ2-7
V: TRBV6-1
CDR3: CASSEGGDYEQYF
DNA: TGTGCCAGCAGTGAAGGCGGGGACTACGAGCAGTACTTC

D: TRBD2
size: NA
J: TRBJ2-3
V: TRBV11-3
CDR3: CASSSTSGRSTDTQYF
DNA: TGTGCCAGCAGCTCAACTAGCGGGAGAAGCACAGATACGCAGTATTTT

D: NA
size: NA
J: TRBJ2-5
V: TRBV11-2
CDR3: CASSLGPQETQYF
DNA: TGTGCCAGCAGCTTAGGACCCCAAGAGACCCAGTACTTC

D: TRBD2
size: many
J: TRBJ2-2
V: TRBV9
CDR3: CASSVQRGQGNTGELFF
DNA: TGTGCCAGCAGCGTTCAGCGGGGCCAAGGGAACACCGGGGAGCTGTTTTTT